This passage covers 12 T cell receptor beta chains from one sample sequenced in a study of CD8 T cell repertoires and HIV-1 epitope variants. Here immunoSEQ multiplex PCR was the method, and the copy in TCRdb shows in-frame clones only, minus some. The sample records over 90,000 clones, around 75% being singletons. The specimen sequenced was uncultured baseline CD8+ T cells from peripheral blood mononuclear cells (PBMCs). The receptors were sampled from a male donor with HIV.

The rearrangement joins TRBV15 to TRBJ1-1; D is undetermined. This CDR3 has 14 residues. Trimming removed 0 bases at V and 0 bases at J, with 5 bases between. Germline V gene lookup returns CDR1 LNHNV and CDR2 YYDKDF (reference sequence). CDR3 residues: CATSRDLLNTEAFF. The CDR3 nucleotides are TGTGCCACCAGCAGAGATCTACTGAACACTGAAGCTTTCTTT.

A note on this clone: A far larger clone lies a single base away; this is likely a read error. Other DNA sequences in the sample encode the same CDR3. This chain joins TRBV7-9 and TRBJ2-7; D is possibly TRBD2 (6 bases). Looked up from germline, CDR1 is SEHNR and CDR2 is FQNEAQ (reference sequence). Trimming removed 5 bases at V and 0 bases at J, with 26 bases between. The CDR3 spans 19 residues. The CDR3 region has the DNA TGTGCCAGCAGCCAAGAGCCGGGAGCGGGCGCCCTGAGCTCCTACGAGCAGTACTTC. Translating gives CASSQEPGAGALSSYEQYF.

The chain joins TRBV18 to TRBJ2-7, with D maybe TRBD1 (5 bases). The CDR3 has 13 residues. Germline CDR1 reads KGHSH; CDR2 reads LQKENI. V was trimmed by 4 bases and J by 2 bases, leaving 9 bases between them. The CDR3 bases are TGTGCCAGCTCACTAGACAGTACCTACGAGCAGTACTTC. Translation: CASSLDSTYEQYF.

This clone appeared a single time. This rearrangement joins TRBV29-1 to TRBJ1-1; no definite D call. The V gene lost 2 bases and the J gene lost 4 bases, with 17 bases spanning the gap. This CDR3 is built from 15 residues. CDR1 and CDR2 from the germline V gene are SQVTM and ANQGSEA. CDR3 in DNA: TGCAGCGTTGAACCCCGCGGGTCGAGGAGCACTGAAGCTTTCTTT. Protein product: CSVEPRGSRSTEAFF. The whole variable domain, remainder taken from reference TRBV29-1 and TRBJ1-1, is SAVISQKPSRDICQRGTSLTIQCQVDSQVTMMFWYRQQPGQSLTLIATANQGSEATYESGFVIDKFPISRPNLTFSTLTVSNMSPEDSSIYLCSVEPRGSRSTEAFFGQGTRLTVV.

The rearrangement uses TRBV6-5 and TRBJ2-1; D is perhaps TRBD2 (6 bases). The ends were cut back, 4 bases at V and 14 bases at J, with 15 bases in the middle. This CDR3 is 12 amino acids long. The germline CDR1 and CDR2 sequences are MNHEY and SVGAGI. CDR3 bases: TGTGCCAGCAGTTCTCCCCAAAGGAGGGAGTTCTTC. Amino acids: CASSSPQRREFF.

This chain connects TRBV27 to TRBJ1-5; D remains ambiguous. The germline V gene has CDR1 MNHEY and CDR2 SMNVEV (reference sequence). V lost 5 bases and J 7 bases, leaving 15 bases between the germline ends. The CDR3 runs to 14 residues. The CDR3 reads CASSRTPSGQPQHF. For the CDR3, the DNA is TGTGCCAGCAGTCGAACACCCTCGGGCCAGCCCCAGCATTTT.

The rearrangement links TRBV12-2 to TRBJ2-7. TRBV12-2 is deemed a pseudogene. The CDR3 has 12 residues. The CDR3 protein is CASRPARREQYF. The CDR3 DNA reads as TGTGCAAGTCGCCCCGCTCGGCGCGAGCAGTACTTC.

This clone was seen many times. V is TRBV11-3 and J is TRBJ1-4; D remains ambiguous. The CDR3 has 15 residues. Germline lookup yields CDR1 SGHNT and CDR2 YENEEA. Trimming stripped 1 base from V and 8 bases from J, with 14 bases between. The CDR3 coding sequence is TGTGCCAGCAGCTTAGGTAACAGAGAGCGGGAAAAACTGTTTTTT. This translates into CASSLGNREREKLFF.

The chain recombines TRBV6-1 with TRBJ1-5; no clear D gene. This CDR3 has 14 residues. From germline, CDR1 is MNHNS and CDR2 SASEGT. The V gene lost 3 bases and the J gene lost 0 bases, with 6 bases spanning the gap. The CDR3 reads CASSESNSNQPQHF. The CDR3 region has the DNA TGTGCCAGCAGTGAGAGTAATAGCAATCAGCCCCAGCATTTT.

This chain links TRBV5-4 with TRBJ2-7; D is undetermined. Germline assignment: CDR1 SGHNT and CDR2 YYREEE (reference sequence). The CDR3 sequence is 13 residues long. The germline V and J ends were trimmed by 1 base and 7 bases, with 12 bases remaining between them. The CDR3 sequence: CASSLKGRGEQYF. The CDR3 DNA is TGTGCCAGCAGCTTGAAAGGGCGTGGGGAGCAGTACTTC.

The V and J genes are TRBV6-6 and TRBJ2-1, with D tentatively TRBD2 (6 bases). Germline values: CDR1 MNHNY, CDR2 SVGAGI (reference sequence). With 8 bases removed from V and 7 bases from J, the gap between germline ends came to 12 bases. CDR3 length: 12 residues. The DNA of the CDR3 is TGTGCCAGCGCCCGGGGGTCAAATGAGCAGTTCTTC. It encodes CASARGSNEQFF.

This clone was observed a handful of times. The chain has TRBV6-5 and TRBJ1-5; 8 bases are shared with TRBD1. CDR1 and CDR2 (germline): MNHEY, SVGAGI. There are 14 residues in the CDR3. V gave up 4 bases and J gave up 4 bases; unmatched junction bases: 3. The CDR3 region has the DNA TGTGCCAGCAGTTCCGGACAGGGAAATCAGCCCCAGCATTTT. Its translation is CASSSGQGNQPQHF.